Each of the 10 T cell receptor beta chains below was sequenced from the same sample in a study of cytomegalovirus exposure and HLA in healthy donors. Method: immunoSEQ multiplex PCR; TCRdb's copy keeps in-frame clones and lacks some. The table shows approximately 140,000 clones, with roughly 88% occurring only once. The sequenced sample was PBMCs. These receptors originate from a woman in her late teens or twenties in good health and CMV-seropositive.

This clone was observed a few times. The chain employs TRBV4-1 and TRBJ1-5; no firm D call. CDR3 size: 12 residues. CDR1 MGHRA and CDR2 YSYEKL come from the germline V gene. Trimming pared 1 base from V and 7 bases from J, leaving 5 bases between. The chain's CDR3 is CASSQGGQPQHF. As DNA, the CDR3 is TGCGCCAGCAGCCAAGGCGGGCAGCCCCAGCATTTT.

The gene calls are TRBV9 and TRBJ2-7; TRBD2 might be the D (5 bases). CDR1 is SGDLS and CDR2 is YYNGEE in the germline V gene. This CDR3 is built from 16 residues. V was trimmed by 0 bases and J by 0 bases, leaving 13 bases between them. CDR3 in amino acids: CASSVGLSESSYEQYF. The CDR3 DNA follows: TGTGCCAGCAGCGTAGGACTTAGCGAGAGCTCCTACGAGCAGTACTTC.

The chain links TRBV10-3 to TRBJ1-3, with D unclear. Deletions cut 4 bases from V and 0 bases from J, with 10 bases between. The CDR3 has 15 amino acids. From germline, CDR1 is ENHRY and CDR2 SYGVKD. The CDR3 protein is CAISVSTFSGNTIYF. In nucleotides, the CDR3 is TGTGCCATCAGTGTGAGCACCTTCTCTGGAAACACCATATATTTT.

The chain joins TRBV7-3 to TRBJ2-1; TRBD2 agrees at 10 bases. Trimming removed 5 bases from V and 8 bases from J; junction bases left unmatched: 3. Germline values: CDR1 SGHTA, CDR2 FQGTGA. The CDR3 is 13 residues long. In DNA, the CDR3 is TGTGCCAGCAGCCGAGGACTAGCGGATGAGCAGTTCTTC. It yields the protein CASSRGLADEQFF.

This chain connects TRBV19 to TRBJ2-7; D is perhaps TRBD1 (5 bases). V lost 2 bases to trimming and J lost 4 bases, with 12 bases between them. The CDR3 is made up of 14 amino acids. From germline, CDR1 is LNHDA and CDR2 SQIVND (reference sequence). The CDR3 here is CASSITGFGYEQYF. As DNA, the CDR3 is TGTGCCAGTAGTATAACAGGCTTCGGGTACGAGCAGTACTTC.

This clone was picked up a small number of times. V and J are TRBV6-1 and TRBJ1-5; weak D call: TRBD1 (6 bases). The V and J ends lost 1 base and 5 bases respectively, with 9 bases between them. This CDR3 has 14 amino acids. Germline V gene sequence: CDR1 MNHNS, CDR2 SASEGT. CDR3 sequence: CASSEGTAHQPQHF. The DNA of the CDR3 is TGTGCCAGCAGTGAAGGGACAGCTCATCAGCCCCAGCATTTT.

The J gene is TRBJ1-1, the V gene TRBV27; D perhaps matches TRBD1 (6 bases). Germline V gives CDR1 MNHEY, CDR2 SMNVEV (reference sequence). Trimming left V 6 bases short and J 2 bases short, with 25 bases between. The CDR3 sequence is 18 residues long. The CDR3 DNA follows: TGTGCCAGCAGGACGCAAACAGGGACCTTTAACCCAAACACTGAAGCTTTCTTT. It yields the protein CASRTQTGTFNPNTEAFF.

In its sample, this clone was seen once. The V gene is TRBV30, the J gene TRBJ2-5; D is perhaps TRBD1 (6 bases). The CDR3 length is 13 residues. The germline V and J ends were trimmed by 4 bases and 2 bases, with 11 bases remaining between them. Germline CDR1 and CDR2: GTSNPN and SVGIG (reference sequence). The DNA of the CDR3 is TGTGCCTGGAAATGGACAGTTCAAGAGACCCAGTACTTC. Its translation: CAWKWTVQETQYF. Full variable domain (outside the CDR3, taken from reference TRBV30 and TRBJ2-5): SQTIHQWPATLVQPVGSPLSLECTVEGTSNPNLYWYRQAAGRGLQLLFYSVGIGQISSEVPQNLSASRPQDRQFILSSKKLLLSDSGFYLCAWKWTVQETQYFGPGTRLLVL.

The rearrangement links TRBV2 to TRBJ2-3; 9 bases are a match to TRBD1. V lost 5 bases to trimming and J lost 3 bases; unmatched junction nucleotides: 6. CDR3 size: 15 residues. Looked up from germline, CDR1 is SNHLY and CDR2 is FYNNEI. The CDR3 protein is CASSLDRGGTDTQYF. The DNA for the CDR3 is TGTGCCAGCAGTTTAGACAGGGGGGGAACAGATACGCAGTATTTT.

This chain joins TRBV28 and TRBJ1-5; weak D call: TRBD1 (5 bases). This CDR3 is built from 17 residues. Deletions cut 6 bases from V and 0 bases from J, with 18 bases between. The germline gives CDR1 MDHEN, CDR2 SYDVKM. As DNA, the CDR3 is TGTGCCAGCAGCCGCGGGACGGCGGGATATAGCAATCAGCCCCAGCATTTT. This codes for CASSRGTAGYSNQPQHF.